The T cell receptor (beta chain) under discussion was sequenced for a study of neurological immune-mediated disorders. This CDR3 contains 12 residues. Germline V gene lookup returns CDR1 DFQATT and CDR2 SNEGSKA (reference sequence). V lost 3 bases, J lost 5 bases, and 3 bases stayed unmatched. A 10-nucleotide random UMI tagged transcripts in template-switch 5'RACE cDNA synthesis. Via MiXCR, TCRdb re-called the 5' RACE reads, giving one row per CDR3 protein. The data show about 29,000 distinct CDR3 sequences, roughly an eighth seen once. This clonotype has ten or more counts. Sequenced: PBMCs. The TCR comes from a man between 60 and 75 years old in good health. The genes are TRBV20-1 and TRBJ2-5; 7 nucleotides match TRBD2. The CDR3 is CSARGGYETQYF. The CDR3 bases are TGCAGTGCTAGGGGGGGGTACGAGACCCAGTACTTC.